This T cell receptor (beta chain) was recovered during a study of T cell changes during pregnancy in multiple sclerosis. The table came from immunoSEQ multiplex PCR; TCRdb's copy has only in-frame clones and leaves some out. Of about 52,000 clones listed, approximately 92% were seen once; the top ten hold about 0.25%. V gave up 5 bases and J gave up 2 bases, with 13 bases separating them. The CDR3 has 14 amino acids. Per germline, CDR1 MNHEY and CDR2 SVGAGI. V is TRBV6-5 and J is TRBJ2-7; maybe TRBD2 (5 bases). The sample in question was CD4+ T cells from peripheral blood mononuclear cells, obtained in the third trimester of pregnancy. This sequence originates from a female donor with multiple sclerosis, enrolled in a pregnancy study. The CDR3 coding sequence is TGTGCCAGCAGTCCCCGGGGAGCTACCTACGAGCAGTACTTC. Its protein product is CASSPRGATYEQYF.